The 17 T cell receptor beta chains given below trace back to one sample, sequenced in a study of T cells after yellow fever vaccination. TCRdb re-derived calls from the 5' RACE reads in MiXCR, one entry per CDR3 protein. The sample lists hundreds of thousands of distinct CDR3 sequences, approximately 13% occurring once. Sequencing was performed on PBMCs, taken on the day of the yellow fever booster vaccination. Receptor source: a man in his thirties or forties who received the YFV17D yellow fever vaccine.

This chain joins TRBV11-2 and TRBJ2-1; 8 nucleotides align to TRBD1. CDR1 is SGHAT, CDR2 FQNNGV, per germline. The J segment lost 3 bases and the V segment lost 5 bases, leaving 9 bases of the junction unmatched. CDR3 length: 16 amino acids. The CDR3, as DNA: TGTGCCAGCAGCGCCCTGGGGACAGGTAACTACAATGAGCAGTTCTTC. Translating gives CASSALGTGNYNEQFF. Full variable domain (rest looked up from reference TRBV11-2 and TRBJ2-1): EAGVAQSPRYKIIEKRQSVAFWCNPISGHATLYWYQQILGQGPKLLIQFQNNGVVDDSQLPKDRFSAERLKGVDSTLKIQPAKLEDSAVYLCASSALGTGNYNEQFFGPGTRLTVL.

The sample holds many counts of this clonotype. The CDR3 protein is CSVSSEGRYEQYF. The CDR3 DNA is TGCAGCGTTTCAAGCGAGGGACGCTACGAGCAGTACTTC. The gene calls are TRBV29-1 and TRBJ2-7, with D perhaps given as TRBD1 or TRBD2 (5 bases each). Trimming stripped 5 bases from V and 3 bases from J, with 14 bases between. The V gene's germline CDR1 is SQVTM and CDR2 ANQGSEA. The CDR3 extends over 13 amino acids.

The V gene is TRBV25-1, the J gene TRBJ2-5, with D perhaps matching TRBD1 (5 bases). Germline assignment: CDR1 MGHDK and CDR2 SYGVNS. The CDR3 is 14 residues long. Trimming removed 4 bases at V and 4 bases at J, with 13 bases between. The CDR3 here is CASSVGVVLETQYF. DNA of the CDR3: TGTGCCAGCAGTGTAGGGGTCGTATTAGAGACCCAGTACTTC.

The genes are TRBV12-3 or TRBV12-4 and TRBJ1-5; D is undetermined. Trimming cost V 1 base and J 3 bases, with 10 bases left between them. The CDR3 has 15 amino acids. In nucleotides, the CDR3 is TGTGCCAGCAGTTTAGTAGGCAGCGACAATCAGCCCCAGCATTTT. Encoded protein: CASSLVGSDNQPQHF.

This clonotype showed up just a few times. The chain couples TRBV9 to TRBJ2-7; D uncertain. Deletions cut 4 bases from V and 4 bases from J, with 15 bases between. The V gene's germline CDR1 is SGDLS and CDR2 YYNGEE. This CDR3 comprises 14 residues. The CDR3 coding sequence is TGTGCCAGCAGCCCGGGCCAACTCGGATACGAGCAGTACTTC. As protein: CASSPGQLGYEQYF.

As regards this clonotype: At one of its ends the junction is not consistent with the germline gene, which may arise from a read error. The chain couples TRBV18 to TRBJ2-1, with 7 bases lining up with TRBD1. This CDR3 is built from 13 residues. Germline CDR1 is KGHSH and CDR2 is LQKENI. CDR3 protein: CASSPQGSNEQFF. CDR3 nucleotide sequence: TGTGCCAGCTCCCCACAGGGGTCCAATGAGCAGTTCTTC. The complete variable domain, with remaining parts taken from reference TRBV18 and TRBJ2-1, reads NAGVMQNPRHLVRRRGQEARLRCSPMKGHSHVYWYRQLPEEGLKFMVYLQKENIIDESGMPKERFSAEFPKEGPSILRIQQVVRGDSAAYFCASSPQGSNEQFFGPGTRLTVL.

The rearrangement links TRBV14 to TRBJ2-2; D might be TRBD1 (6 bases). The CDR3 has 13 amino acids. V was trimmed by 6 bases and J by 7 bases, leaving 12 bases between them. In germline, CDR1 is SGHDN, CDR2 FVKESK. The CDR3 loop reads CASRSTGIGELFF. Written as DNA, the CDR3 is TGTGCCAGCAGATCCACAGGGATCGGGGAGCTGTTTTTT.

V and J are TRBV28 and TRBJ2-5; D is possibly TRBD2 (6 bases). Germline-derived CDR1 and CDR2 are MDHEN and SYDVKM. This CDR3 region has 13 residues. Trimming shortened V by 7 bases and J by 5 bases, and 14 bases separated the two germline ends. This CDR3 is CASTPGGEETQYF. The CDR3 nucleotides are TGTGCCAGCACCCCCGGGGGAGAGGAGACCCAGTACTTC.

This clonotype came up a few times. The chain carries TRBV21-1 and TRBJ2-1. TRBV21-1 is a pseudogene. The CDR3 length is 11 residues. In DNA form, the CDR3 reads TGTGCTAAGGGACTCTACAATGAGCAGTTCTTC. This encodes CAKGLYNEQFF.

The chain employs TRBV20-1 and TRBJ2-5; 9 bases are a match to TRBD2. Trimming cost V 4 bases and J 5 bases; bases outside gene matches: 11. The CDR3 is 15 amino acids. The germline gives CDR1 DFQATT, CDR2 SNEGSKA (reference sequence). The CDR3 sequence: CSANRASGNRETQYF. Here the CDR3 DNA reads TGCAGTGCTAATAGGGCTAGCGGGAATCGGGAGACCCAGTACTTC.

This clonotype was detected a few times. The CDR3 loop is CASRTISGRSDNEQFF. The CDR3 DNA reads TGTGCCAGCAGGACCATTAGCGGGAGGTCTGACAATGAGCAGTTCTTC. The gene calls are TRBV28 and TRBJ2-1, with 10 positions matching TRBD2. The CDR3 sequence is 16 residues long. Germline trimming cut 6 bases from V and 5 bases from J; bases unmatched to any gene: 10. Germline values: CDR1 MDHEN, CDR2 SYDVKM.

The rearrangement links TRBV6-2 or TRBV6-3 to TRBJ2-2; D is unclear. Trimming removed 2 bases from V and 4 bases from J, with 11 bases in between. From germline, CDR1 is MNHEY and CDR2 SVGEGT. The CDR3 has 15 residues. Here the CDR3 DNA reads TGTGCCAGCAGTTACGGTTGGTCCCGCACCGGGGAGCTGTTTTTT. Protein: CASSYGWSRTGELFF.

This clonotype was counted a single time. The chain uses TRBV6-5 and TRBJ2-1; D may be TRBD1 (5 bases). CDR3 length equals 12 residues. The germline V and J ends were trimmed by 5 bases and 10 bases, with 12 bases remaining between them. Germline V gives CDR1 MNHEY, CDR2 SVGAGI. The CDR3 loop reads CASSTPRAEQFF. CDR3 nucleotides: TGTGCCAGCAGTACCCCCAGGGCGGAGCAGTTCTTC.

This clonotype was observed a few times. V usage is TRBV29-1 and J usage is TRBJ2-5; TRBD2 aligns across 7 bases. With 3 bases clipped from V and 5 bases from J, the junction kept 3 bases outside the gene matches. Germline V gene lookup returns CDR1 SQVTM and CDR2 ANQGSEA. The CDR3 sequence is 12 residues long. CDR3 protein: CSVENGRETQYF. Here the CDR3 DNA reads TGCAGCGTTGAGAACGGGAGGGAGACCCAGTACTTC.

This clonotype was found many times. The rearrangement uses TRBV5-1 and TRBJ1-1; D remains unclear. Germline-derived CDR1 and CDR2 are SGHRS and YFSETQ. This CDR3 is built from 13 residues. V was clipped by 1 base and J by 1 base, with 5 bases between them. The CDR3 spells CASSLTPNTEAFF. In nucleotides, the CDR3 is TGCGCCAGCAGCTTGACGCCGAACACTGAAGCTTTCTTT. Using reference TRBV5-1 and TRBJ1-1 for the parts outside the CDR3, the full variable domain is KAGVTQTPRYLIKTRGQQVTLSCSPISGHRSVSWYQQTPGQGLQFLFEYFSETQRNKGNFPGRFSGRQFSNSRSEMNVSTLELGDSALYLCASSLTPNTEAFFGQGTRLTVV.

This clonotype was counted a few times. The rearrangement links TRBV5-1 to TRBJ1-1; D remains unclear. The germline V and J ends were trimmed by 5 bases and 7 bases, with 12 bases remaining between them. There are 12 residues in the CDR3. Germline-derived CDR1 and CDR2 are SGHRS and YFSETQ. The CDR3 nucleotides read TGCGCCAGCAGTCCTTACGGTCGTGAAGCTTTCTTT. Its protein product is CASSPYGREAFF.

This clonotype was picked up many times. The rearrangement joins TRBV12-3 or TRBV12-4 to TRBJ1-2, with D tentatively TRBD1 (6 bases). The CDR3 spans 12 residues. Trimming removed 10 bases at V and 3 bases at J, with 12 bases between. The CDR3 loop is CATSGGYYGYTF. DNA of the CDR3: TGTGCCACGAGCGGGGGCTACTATGGCTACACCTTC.